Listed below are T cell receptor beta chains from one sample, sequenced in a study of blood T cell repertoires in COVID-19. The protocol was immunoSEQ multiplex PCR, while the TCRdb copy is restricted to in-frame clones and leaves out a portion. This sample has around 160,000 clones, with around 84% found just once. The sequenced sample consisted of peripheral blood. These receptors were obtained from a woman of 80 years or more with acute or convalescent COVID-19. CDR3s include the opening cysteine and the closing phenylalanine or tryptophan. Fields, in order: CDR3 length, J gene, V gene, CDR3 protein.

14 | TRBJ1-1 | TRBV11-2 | CASSSPRGTLEAFF
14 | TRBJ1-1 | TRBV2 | CASIKQGDGTEAFF
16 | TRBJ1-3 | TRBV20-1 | CSASVQGPISGNTIYF
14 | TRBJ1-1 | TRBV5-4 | CASSSWGGVTEAFF
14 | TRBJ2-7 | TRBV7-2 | CASSLDRVAYEQYF
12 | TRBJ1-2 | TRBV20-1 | CSASKGVGGYTF
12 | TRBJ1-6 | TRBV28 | CASSPQIRPLHF
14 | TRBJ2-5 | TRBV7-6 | CASSPTGGGETQYF
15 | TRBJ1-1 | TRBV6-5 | CASSSRQGIGTEAFF
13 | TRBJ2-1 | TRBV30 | CAWTRRTRDEQFF
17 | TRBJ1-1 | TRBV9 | CASSRGTGGEMNTEAFF
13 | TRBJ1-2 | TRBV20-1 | CSASSRANYGYTF
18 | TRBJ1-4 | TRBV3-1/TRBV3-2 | CASSHNRDRGRPNEKLFF
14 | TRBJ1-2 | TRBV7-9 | CASSLATGNRGYTF